This T cell receptor beta chain was sequenced during a study of blood T cell repertoires in COVID-19. Overall study context: From the United States, Italy and Spain came samples of acute and convalescent COVID-19. In each case, the material was cDNA or gDNA derived from T cells, B-cell-depleted T cells, or PBMCs.

Trimming left V 6 bases short and J 7 bases short, with 15 bases between. This CDR3 contains 13 residues. Per germline, CDR1 MDHEN and CDR2 SYDVKM. The authors' processing: Scientists estimated how many nucleated cells there were by amplifying reference gene primers. The method was immunoSEQ multiplex PCR; TCRdb's version includes in-frame clones alone and lacks a portion of them. V and J calls and clone size are those listed in that table; D and trimming were worked out from the DNA. The sample contains about 59,000 clones, around 80% of which appear only once. This TCR came from a man between 60 and 75 years old with acute or convalescent COVID-19. The chain recombines TRBV28 with TRBJ1-2; TRBD1 might be the D (6 bases). The sequencing input was peripheral blood. The CDR3, as DNA: TGTGCCAGCAGCCCGGGGGGGCTATCTGGCTACACCTTC. Residues: CASSPGGLSGYTF.